These 23 T cell receptor beta chains were all obtained from the same sample, sequenced in a study of T cells in Graves' hyperthyroidism and ophthalmopathy (dated by TCRdb to between 2018 and 2020). The method behind the library was multiplex PCR. These reads were obtained on an Illumina HiSeq 2000. Amplification of TCR beta CDR3 regions was carried out from RNA transcripts. The first round of RT-PCR for the TCR CDR3 was performed with the HTBI primer set and the Qiagen OneStep RT-PCR kit. The public reads were reanalyzed by TCRdb: fastp trimming at Q25, MiXCR alignment, in-frame beta chains only. Each entry merges the rows of one CDR3 protein and shows their most common DNA and genes. This sample has hundreds of thousands of distinct CDR3 sequences in its table, and approximately 15% of those were observed once. The ten largest clones add up to around 4.1% of the sample. The sample consisted of blood. The receptors here all came from a woman between 40 and 50 years old with Graves' ophthalmopathy.

This clonotype was recorded a few times. V and J are TRBV6-5 and TRBJ2-7, with D uncertain. Germline V gene data show CDR1 as MNHEY and CDR2 as SVGAGI. CDR3 length: 13 amino acids. The V and J ends lost 3 bases and 0 bases respectively, with 6 bases between them. CDR3: CASSYEHSYEQYF. The CDR3 nucleotides are TGTGCCAGCAGTTATGAACACTCCTACGAGCAGTACTTC.

At least ten counts were recorded for this clonotype. V and J are TRBV7-9 and TRBJ2-7; TRBD1 aligns across 10 bases. Germline trimming cut 3 bases from V and 3 bases from J; bases unmatched to any gene: 8. This CDR3 is 16 amino acids long. Per the germline V gene, CDR1 is SEHNR and CDR2 is FQNEAQ (reference sequence). CDR3 DNA sequence: TGTGCCAGCAGCTTCTGGCGGTGGGACAGGGGCTACGAGCAGTACTTC. It translates to CASSFWRWDRGYEQYF.

In its sample, this clonotype was seen a few times. This chain's CDR3 is CASSGDSNTGELFF. CDR3 DNA sequence: TGTGCCAGCAGCGGGGACTCGAACACCGGGGAGCTGTTTTTT. The gene calls are TRBV7-9 and TRBJ2-2; D is perhaps TRBD2 (6 bases). The CDR3 extends over 14 amino acids. The V gene's germline CDR1 is SEHNR and CDR2 FQNEAQ (reference sequence). V was cut by 5 bases and J by 0 bases, with 7 bases left in between. The complete variable domain, with remaining parts taken from reference TRBV7-9 and TRBJ2-2, reads DTGVSQNPRHKITKRGQNVTFRCDPISEHNRLYWYRQTLGQGPEFLTYFQNEAQLEKSRLLSDRFSAERPKGSFSTLEIQRTEQGDSAMYLCASSGDSNTGELFFGEGSRLTVL.

This clonotype was picked up many times. The chain employs TRBV20-1 and TRBJ1-1, with 10 bases fitting TRBD1. Trimming cost V 6 bases and J 6 bases; bases outside gene matches: 4. CDR3 length equals 12 residues. CDR1 and CDR2 from the germline V gene are DFQATT and SNEGSKA (reference sequence). The CDR3: CSAEGQGPEAFF. As DNA, the CDR3 is TGCAGTGCCGAGGGACAGGGGCCTGAAGCTTTCTTT.

At least ten counts were recorded for this clonotype. The chain combines TRBV6-1 with TRBJ2-3; D is perhaps TRBD2 (7 bases). There are 17 residues in the CDR3. The V and J ends lost 2 bases and 2 bases respectively, with 17 bases between them. Germline V gene sequence: CDR1 MNHNS, CDR2 SASEGT. The CDR3 nucleotides are TGTGCCAGCAGTGAATTTAACGCGGGGGCCGACACAGATACGCAGTATTTT. This translates into CASSEFNAGADTDTQYF.

This clonotype was counted many times. The rearrangement joins TRBV28 to TRBJ2-2; TRBD2 aligns across 15 bases. The V segment lost 3 bases and the J segment 0 bases; nucleotides outside the gene matches: 5. The V gene's germline CDR1 is MDHEN and CDR2 SYDVKM. The CDR3 totals 19 residues. The CDR3 DNA reads as TGTGCCAGCAGTTTTCCAGGGACTAGCGGGAGGTCGAACACCGGGGAGCTGTTTTTT. Its protein product is CASSFPGTSGRSNTGELFF.

This clonotype came up many times. The chain carries TRBV5-1 and TRBJ1-2; 8 bases fit TRBD1. The germline CDR1 and CDR2 sequences are SGHRS and YFSETQ. CDR3 size: 14 residues. V lost 4 bases and J lost 4; bases outside the gene matches: 6. CDR3 nucleotides: TGCGCCAGCAGCCCGGAGACAGGGGCCTATGGCTACACCTTC. This sequence encodes CASSPETGAYGYTF.

The gene calls are TRBV9 and TRBJ2-2; TRBD1 agrees at 9 bases. The CDR3 contains 16 residues. Germline loops: CDR1 SGDLS, CDR2 YYNGEE. V gave up 3 bases and J gave up 8 bases; unmatched junction bases: 11. Here the CDR3 reads CASSAFSRQGGGELFF. In DNA, the CDR3 is TGTGCCAGCAGCGCTTTTTCCCGACAGGGGGGTGGGGAGCTGTTTTTT.

This clonotype showed up just a few times. The rearrangement uses TRBV29-1 and TRBJ2-5, with D possibly TRBD1 on 6 matching bases. CDR1 and CDR2 from the germline V gene are SQVTM and ANQGSEA. V was shortened by 4 bases and J by 2 bases, with 14 bases between the two germline ends. This CDR3 is 14 amino acids long. DNA of the CDR3: TGCAGCGTTGTTGTTTACAGGGAGCAAGAGACCCAGTACTTC. Protein product: CSVVVYREQETQYF.

This clonotype occurred a few times. V and J are TRBV10-2 and TRBJ2-1; D might be TRBD2 (5 bases). The CDR3 contains 13 residues. Germline values: CDR1 WSHSY, CDR2 SAAADI. Trimming removed 3 bases at V and 5 bases at J, with 8 bases between. The CDR3 DNA follows: TGCGCCAGCAGTGAAGGGCGGGACAATGAGCAGTTCTTC. It is translated as CASSEGRDNEQFF.

A few counts support this clonotype. The rearrangement uses TRBV12-3 or TRBV12-4 and TRBJ2-7, with 13 positions matching TRBD2. The CDR3 spans 13 residues. V was clipped by 7 bases and J by 12 bases; unmatched bases: 9. This chain's CDR3 is CASTKGLAGPMYF. CDR3 coding DNA: TGTGCCAGCACCAAGGGACTAGCGGGGCCAATGTACTTC.

The sample holds many counts of this clonotype. V gene TRBV6-5 combines with J gene TRBJ1-3, with no clear D. CDR1 and CDR2 from the germline V gene are MNHEY and SVGAGI. The V end lost 0 bases, the J end lost 2 bases, and 11 bases lay between the germline ends. This CDR3 has 16 residues. The CDR3 DNA reads TGTGCCAGCAGTTACTCGATCCACGGGGCTGGAAACACCATATATTTT. The encoded protein is CASSYSIHGAGNTIYF.

This clonotype was recorded at least ten times. The chain couples TRBV6-2 or TRBV6-3 to TRBJ1-1; no definite D call. Between the trimmed V and J ends, which lost 2 bases and 5 bases, there was a span of 12 bases. The germline V gene encodes CDR1 MNHEY and CDR2 SVGEGT. This CDR3 has 14 residues. The CDR3 protein is CASSYPMLTTEAFF. CDR3 sequence (DNA): TGTGCCAGCAGTTACCCGATGTTGACTACTGAAGCTTTCTTT.

A few counts support this clonotype. A much larger clone differs from this one at a single base, so this may be a read error. CDR3 sequence reads: CASSSDFAPRESTEAFF. CDR3 in DNA: TGTGCCAGCAGTTCGGACTTTGCCCCCCGGGAAAGCACTGAAGCTTTCTTT. The chain carries TRBV5-6 and TRBJ1-1; D is unresolved. Germline loops: CDR1 SGHDT, CDR2 YYEEEE. CDR3 length equals 17 residues. The V end was cut by 5 bases, the J end by 4 bases, with 24 bases between.

This clonotype showed up just a few times. The chain carries TRBV7-2 and TRBJ2-7; 8 bases align to TRBD2. V was clipped by 4 bases and J by 3 bases; unmatched bases: 8. The germline V gene encodes CDR1 SGHTA and CDR2 FQGNSA. This CDR3 is built from 15 residues. The CDR3 DNA is TGTGCCAGCAGCTATAGTAGCGGGATAATCTACGAGCAGTACTTC. Amino acids: CASSYSSGIIYEQYF.

The chain recombines TRBV7-2 with TRBJ1-2, with 7 bases aligning to TRBD1. With 5 bases clipped from V and 4 bases from J, the junction kept 7 bases outside the gene matches. CDR3 length equals 14 residues. Per the germline V gene, CDR1 is SGHTA and CDR2 is FQGNSA. The CDR3 DNA reads TGTGCCAGCAGCCCCCAGACAGGGATCTATGGCTACACCTTC. It yields the protein CASSPQTGIYGYTF.

This clonotype has at least ten counts. The chain employs TRBV12-3 or TRBV12-4 and TRBJ2-7; 11 nucleotides align to TRBD2. V was clipped by 7 bases and J by 5 bases; unmatched bases: 7. The CDR3 totals 14 residues. CDR3 nucleotides: TGTGCCAGCAAGGAAGATAGCGGGAGGGACGAGCAGTACTTC. Translating it yields CASKEDSGRDEQYF.

This clonotype has just a few counts. CDR3 sequence: CASNFYGTGAPEAFF. The CDR3 DNA is TGTGCCAGCAATTTTTATGGGACAGGCGCTCCTGAAGCTTTCTTT. The chain joins TRBV27 to TRBJ1-1; TRBD1 aligns across 8 bases. Germline lookup yields CDR1 MNHEY and CDR2 SMNVEV (reference sequence). J gave up 6 bases and V 7 bases, and 13 bases lay outside the gene matches. The CDR3 sequence is 15 residues long.

This clonotype was detected many times. The gene calls are TRBV12-3 or TRBV12-4 and TRBJ2-7; D possibly corresponds to TRBD2 (6 bases). CDR3 length: 15 residues. Between the trimmed V and J ends, which lost 6 bases and 2 bases, there was a span of 17 bases. CDR3 loop: CASSSEGLKAYEQYF. The CDR3 nucleotides are TGTGCCAGCAGCTCTGAGGGACTCAAAGCCTACGAGCAGTACTTC.

At least ten counts were recorded for this clonotype. The chain employs TRBV6-2 or TRBV6-3 and TRBJ1-2; D unclear. The V gene's germline CDR1 is MNHEY and CDR2 SVGEGT. Trimming stripped 1 base from V and 8 bases from J, with 11 bases between. The CDR3 has 13 residues. CDR3 sequence: CASSYLKGSGYTF. The CDR3 DNA sequence: TGTGCCAGCAGTTACTTGAAGGGATCCGGCTACACCTTC.

The chain has TRBV5-1 and TRBJ2-3; 11 bases agree with TRBD1. CDR3 length: 17 amino acids. Trimming removed 5 bases from V and 3 bases from J; junction bases left unmatched: 11. Germline loops: CDR1 SGHRS, CDR2 YFSETQ. The CDR3 spells CASRRRYGQGATDTQYF. CDR3 nucleotides: TGCGCCAGCAGACGACGATACGGACAGGGGGCAACAGATACGCAGTATTTT.

This clonotype appeared a few times. V and J are TRBV12-3 or TRBV12-4 and TRBJ2-7, with D possibly being TRBD2 (7 bases). CDR3 length equals 15 residues. The V end was cut by 0 bases, the J end by 7 bases, with 16 bases between. Here the CDR3 DNA reads TGTGCCAGCAGTTTAGCCGCGGGGGCTATGGGGGAGCAGTACTTC. Its protein product is CASSLAAGAMGEQYF.

The chain joins TRBV3-1 to TRBJ2-2; 7 bases are a match to TRBD2. The CDR3 is 15 amino acids. CDR1 is LGHDT and CDR2 is YNNKEL in the germline V gene (reference sequence). V lost 0 bases and J lost 4; bases outside the gene matches: 2. The CDR3 region has the DNA TGTGCCAGCAGCCAAGAGCTAGCGGTCACCGGGGAGCTGTTTTTT. It yields the protein CASSQELAVTGELFF.